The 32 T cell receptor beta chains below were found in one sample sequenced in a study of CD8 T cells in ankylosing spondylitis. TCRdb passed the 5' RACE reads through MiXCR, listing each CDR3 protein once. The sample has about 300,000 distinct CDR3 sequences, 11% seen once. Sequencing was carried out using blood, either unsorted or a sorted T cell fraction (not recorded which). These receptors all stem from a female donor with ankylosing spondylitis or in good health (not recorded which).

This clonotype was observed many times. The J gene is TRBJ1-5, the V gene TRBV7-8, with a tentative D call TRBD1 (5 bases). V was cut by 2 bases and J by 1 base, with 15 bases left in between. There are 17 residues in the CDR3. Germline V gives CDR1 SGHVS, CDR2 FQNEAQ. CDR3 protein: CASSLTRGVRSNQPQHF. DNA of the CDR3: TGTGCCAGCAGCTTAACTAGGGGTGTTAGGAGCAATCAGCCCCAGCATTTT.

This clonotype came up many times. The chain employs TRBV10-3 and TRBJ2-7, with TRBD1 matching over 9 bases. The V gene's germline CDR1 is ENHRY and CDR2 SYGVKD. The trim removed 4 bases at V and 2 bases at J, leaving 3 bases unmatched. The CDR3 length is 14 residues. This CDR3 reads CAISARTGAYEQYF. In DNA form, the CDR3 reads TGTGCCATCAGTGCTAGGACAGGGGCCTACGAGCAGTACTTC.

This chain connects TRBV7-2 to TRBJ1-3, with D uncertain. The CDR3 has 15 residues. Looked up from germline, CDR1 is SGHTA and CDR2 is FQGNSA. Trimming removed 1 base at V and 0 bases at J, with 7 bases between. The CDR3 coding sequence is TGTGCCAGCAGCTTAGTTGCGTACTCTGGAAACACCATATATTTT. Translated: CASSLVAYSGNTIYF.

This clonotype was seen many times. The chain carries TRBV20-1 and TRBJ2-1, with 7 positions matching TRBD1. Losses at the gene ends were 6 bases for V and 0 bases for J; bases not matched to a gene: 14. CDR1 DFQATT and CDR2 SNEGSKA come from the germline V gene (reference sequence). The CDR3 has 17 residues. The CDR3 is CSARQGNAPSSYNEQFF. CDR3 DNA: TGCAGTGCCCGACAGGGTAATGCCCCCAGCTCCTACAATGAGCAGTTCTTC.

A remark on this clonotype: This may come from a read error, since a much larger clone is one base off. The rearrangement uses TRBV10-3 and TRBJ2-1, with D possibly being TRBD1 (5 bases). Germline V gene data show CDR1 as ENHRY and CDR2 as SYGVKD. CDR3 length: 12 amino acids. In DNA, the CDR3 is TGTGCCGGAAGGGGCGTCGGCGATGAGCCGTTCTTC. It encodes CAGRGVGDEPFF.

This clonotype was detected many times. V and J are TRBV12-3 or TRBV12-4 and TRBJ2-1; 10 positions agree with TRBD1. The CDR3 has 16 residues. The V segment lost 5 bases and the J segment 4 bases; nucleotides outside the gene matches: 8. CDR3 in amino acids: CASSRRQGAFYNEQFF. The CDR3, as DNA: TGTGCCAGCAGTCGCAGACAGGGGGCGTTTTACAATGAGCAGTTCTTC.

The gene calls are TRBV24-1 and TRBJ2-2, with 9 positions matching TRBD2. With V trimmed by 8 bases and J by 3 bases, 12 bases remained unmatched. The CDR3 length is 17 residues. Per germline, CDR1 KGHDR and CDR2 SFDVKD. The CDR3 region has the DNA TGTGCCACCAAAGGCGGTAGCGGGAGTTCGGACACCGGGGAGCTGTTTTTT. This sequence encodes CATKGGSGSSDTGELFF.

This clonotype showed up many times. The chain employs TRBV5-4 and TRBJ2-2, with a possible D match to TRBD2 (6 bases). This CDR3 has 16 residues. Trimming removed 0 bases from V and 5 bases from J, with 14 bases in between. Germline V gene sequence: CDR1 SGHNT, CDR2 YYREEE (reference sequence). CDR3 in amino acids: CASSLGRGSETGELFF. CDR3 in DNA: TGTGCCAGCAGCTTGGGTCGGGGGAGTGAGACCGGGGAGCTGTTTTTT.

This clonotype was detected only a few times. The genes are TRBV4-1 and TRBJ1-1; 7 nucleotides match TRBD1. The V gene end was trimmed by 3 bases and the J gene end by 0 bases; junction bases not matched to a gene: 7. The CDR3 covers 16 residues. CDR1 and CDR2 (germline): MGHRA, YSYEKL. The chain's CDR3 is CASSHRSTGVNTEAFF. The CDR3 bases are TGCGCCAGCAGCCATCGATCCACAGGGGTGAACACTGAAGCTTTCTTT.

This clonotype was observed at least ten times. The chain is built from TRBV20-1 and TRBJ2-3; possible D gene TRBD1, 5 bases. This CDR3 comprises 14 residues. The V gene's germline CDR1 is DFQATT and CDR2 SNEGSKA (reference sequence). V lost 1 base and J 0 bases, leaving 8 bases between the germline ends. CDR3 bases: TGCAGTGCTAGAGCCCGACAGAGCACAGATACGCAGTATTTT. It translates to CSARARQSTDTQYF.

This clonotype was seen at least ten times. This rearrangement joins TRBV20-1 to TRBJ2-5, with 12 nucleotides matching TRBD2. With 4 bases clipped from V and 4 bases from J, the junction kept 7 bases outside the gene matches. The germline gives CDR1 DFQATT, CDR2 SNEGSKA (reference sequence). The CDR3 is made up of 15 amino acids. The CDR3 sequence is CSATPSTSGRETQYF. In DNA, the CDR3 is TGCAGTGCTACCCCCTCGACTAGCGGGAGAGAGACCCAGTACTTC.

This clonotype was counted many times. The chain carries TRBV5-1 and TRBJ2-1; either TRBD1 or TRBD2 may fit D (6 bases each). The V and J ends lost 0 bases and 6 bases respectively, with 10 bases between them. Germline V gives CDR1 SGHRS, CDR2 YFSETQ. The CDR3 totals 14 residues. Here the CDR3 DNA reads TGCGCCAGCAGCTTGGGTGGGGGGCGCAATGAGCAGTTCTTC. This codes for CASSLGGGRNEQFF.

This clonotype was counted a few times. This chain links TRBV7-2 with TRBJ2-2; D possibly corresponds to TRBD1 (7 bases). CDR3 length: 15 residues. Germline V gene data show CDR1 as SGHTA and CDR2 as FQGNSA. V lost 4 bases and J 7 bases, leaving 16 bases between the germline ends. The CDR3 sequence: CASSSQTGTDGELFF. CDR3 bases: TGTGCCAGCAGCTCTCAGACAGGGACTGACGGGGAGCTGTTTTTT.

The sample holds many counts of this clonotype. The CDR3 sequence is CSVGRLAGFHTDTQYF. Here the CDR3 DNA reads TGCAGCGTTGGCCGGCTAGCGGGCTTCCATACAGATACGCAGTATTTT. The chain employs TRBV29-1 and TRBJ2-3; 8 nucleotides agree with TRBD2. This CDR3 region has 16 residues. Germline assignment: CDR1 SQVTM and CDR2 ANQGSEA. V shed 4 bases and J 3 bases; nucleotides not matched to a gene: 12.

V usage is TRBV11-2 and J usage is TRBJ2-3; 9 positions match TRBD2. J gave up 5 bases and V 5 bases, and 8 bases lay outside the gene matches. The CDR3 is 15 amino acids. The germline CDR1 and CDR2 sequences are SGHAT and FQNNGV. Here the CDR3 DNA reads TGTGCCAGCAGCCTATTAGCGGGAGTTGGAGATACGCAGTATTTT. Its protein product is CASSLLAGVGDTQYF.

The CDR3 nucleotides are TGCGCCAGCAGTCGGAACAGGGGCATCGACGAGCAGTACTTC. This codes for CASSRNRGIDEQYF. The rearrangement uses TRBV5-1 and TRBJ2-7, with 7 bases aligning to TRBD1. The CDR3 length is 14 residues. Trimming took 5 bases from V and 5 from J; bases not matched to a gene: 10. The V gene's germline CDR1 is SGHRS and CDR2 YFSETQ.

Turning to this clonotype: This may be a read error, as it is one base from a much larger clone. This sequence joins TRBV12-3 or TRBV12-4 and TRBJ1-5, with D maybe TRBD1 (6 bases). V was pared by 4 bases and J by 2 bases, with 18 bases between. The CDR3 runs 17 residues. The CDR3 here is CASSSTARGLGNQPQHF. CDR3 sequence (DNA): TGTGCCAGCAGTTCCACCGCGCGGGGGCTCGGCAATCAGCCCCAGCATTTT.

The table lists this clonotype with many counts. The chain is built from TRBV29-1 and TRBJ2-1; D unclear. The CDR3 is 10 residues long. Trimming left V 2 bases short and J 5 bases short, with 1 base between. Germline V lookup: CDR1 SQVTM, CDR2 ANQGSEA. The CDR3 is CSVENNEQFF. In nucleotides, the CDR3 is TGCAGCGTTGAAAACAATGAGCAGTTCTTC.

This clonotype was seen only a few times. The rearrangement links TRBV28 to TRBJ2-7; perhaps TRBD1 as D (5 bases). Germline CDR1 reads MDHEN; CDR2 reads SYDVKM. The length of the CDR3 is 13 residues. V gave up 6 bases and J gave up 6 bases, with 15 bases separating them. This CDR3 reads CASSSSGIREQYF. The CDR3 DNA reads TGTGCCAGCAGCTCATCAGGGATACGCGAGCAGTACTTC. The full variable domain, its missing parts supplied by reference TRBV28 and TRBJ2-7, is DVKVTQSSRYLVKRTGEKVFLECVQDMDHENMFWYRQDPGLGLRLIYFSYDVKMKEKGDIPEGYSVSREKKERFSLILESASTNQTSMYLCASSSSGIREQYFGPGTRLTVT.

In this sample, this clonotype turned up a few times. For the CDR3, the DNA is TGTGCCAGCTCACCAGTTCTCTCTGGGGCCAACGTCCTGACTTTC. Encoded protein: CASSPVLSGANVLTF. The chain employs TRBV18 and TRBJ2-6; D is unclear. The CDR3 totals 15 residues. Germline CDR1 and CDR2: KGHSH and LQKENI. Between the trimmed V and J ends, which lost 2 bases and 0 bases, there was a span of 5 bases.

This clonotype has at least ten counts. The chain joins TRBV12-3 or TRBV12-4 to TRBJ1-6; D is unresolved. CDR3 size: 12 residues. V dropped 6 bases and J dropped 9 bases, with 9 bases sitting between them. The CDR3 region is CASRSRSSPLHF. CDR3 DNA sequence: TGTGCCAGCAGATCTAGAAGTTCACCCCTCCACTTT.

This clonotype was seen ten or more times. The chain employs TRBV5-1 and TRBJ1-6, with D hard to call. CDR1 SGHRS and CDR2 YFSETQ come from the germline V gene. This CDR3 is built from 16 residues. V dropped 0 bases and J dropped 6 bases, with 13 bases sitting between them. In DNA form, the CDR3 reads TGCGCCAGCAGCTTGGATAGTCTCCTGGCTAATTCACCCCTCCACTTT. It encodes CASSLDSLLANSPLHF.

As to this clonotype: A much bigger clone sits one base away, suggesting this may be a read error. CDR3 loop: CASSPVPANEQVF. DNA of the CDR3: TGCGCCAGCTCTCCTGTTCCGGCCAATGAGCAGGTCTTC. The rearrangement joins TRBV5-1 to TRBJ2-1; the D is unclear. The CDR3 contains 13 residues. Looked up from germline, CDR1 is SGHRS and CDR2 is YFSETQ.

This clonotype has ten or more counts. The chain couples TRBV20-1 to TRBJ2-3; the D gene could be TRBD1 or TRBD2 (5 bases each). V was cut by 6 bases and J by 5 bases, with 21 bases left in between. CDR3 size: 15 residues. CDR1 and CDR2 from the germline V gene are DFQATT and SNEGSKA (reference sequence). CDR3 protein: CSAKRDASRIDTQYF. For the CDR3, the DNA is TGCAGTGCAAAGAGGGACGCGTCAAGGATAGATACGCAGTATTTT.

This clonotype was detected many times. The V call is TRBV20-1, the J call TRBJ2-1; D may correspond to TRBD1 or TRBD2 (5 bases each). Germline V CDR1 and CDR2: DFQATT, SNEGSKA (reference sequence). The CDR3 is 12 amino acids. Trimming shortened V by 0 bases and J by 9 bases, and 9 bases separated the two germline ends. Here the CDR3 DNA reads TGCAGTGCTAGAGATCCCGGGGCTGAGCAGTTCTTC. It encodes CSARDPGAEQFF.

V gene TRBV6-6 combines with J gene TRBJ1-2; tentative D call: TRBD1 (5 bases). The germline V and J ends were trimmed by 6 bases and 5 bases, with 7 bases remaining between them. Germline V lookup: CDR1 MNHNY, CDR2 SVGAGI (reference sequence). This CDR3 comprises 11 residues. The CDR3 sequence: CASRGGYGYTF. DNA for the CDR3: TGTGCCAGCAGGGGGGGGTATGGCTACACCTTC.

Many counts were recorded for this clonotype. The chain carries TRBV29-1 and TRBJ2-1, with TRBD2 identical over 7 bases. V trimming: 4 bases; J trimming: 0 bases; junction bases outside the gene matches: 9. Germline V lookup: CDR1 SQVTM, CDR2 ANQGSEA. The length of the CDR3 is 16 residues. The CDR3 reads CSVGEPAGLSYNEQFF. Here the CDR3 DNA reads TGCAGCGTTGGGGAACCAGCGGGACTCTCCTACAATGAGCAGTTCTTC.

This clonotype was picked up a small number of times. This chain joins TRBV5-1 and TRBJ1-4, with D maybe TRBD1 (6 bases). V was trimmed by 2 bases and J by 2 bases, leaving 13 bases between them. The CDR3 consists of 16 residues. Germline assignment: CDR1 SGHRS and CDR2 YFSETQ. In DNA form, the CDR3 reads TGCGCCAGCAGCTTAACAGGGCCGTTCACTAATGAAAAACTGTTTTTT. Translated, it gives CASSLTGPFTNEKLFF.

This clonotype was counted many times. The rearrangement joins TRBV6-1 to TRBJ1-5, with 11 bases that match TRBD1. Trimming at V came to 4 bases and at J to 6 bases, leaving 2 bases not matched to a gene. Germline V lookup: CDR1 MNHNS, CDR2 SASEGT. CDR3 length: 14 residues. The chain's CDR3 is CASSAGQGGQPQHF. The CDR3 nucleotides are TGTGCCAGCAGTGCGGGACAGGGGGGTCAGCCCCAGCATTTT.

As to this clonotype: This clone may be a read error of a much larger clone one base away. CDR3 nucleotides: TGTGCCAGCAGCTCGCTCCGAAACAATCAGCCCCAGCATTTT. Translated: CASSSLRNNQPQHF. This chain uses TRBV5-6 with TRBJ1-5; D gene ambiguous. Germline V lookup: CDR1 SGHDT, CDR2 YYEEEE. V dropped 3 bases and J dropped 3 bases, with 10 bases sitting between them. The CDR3 loop spans 14 amino acids.

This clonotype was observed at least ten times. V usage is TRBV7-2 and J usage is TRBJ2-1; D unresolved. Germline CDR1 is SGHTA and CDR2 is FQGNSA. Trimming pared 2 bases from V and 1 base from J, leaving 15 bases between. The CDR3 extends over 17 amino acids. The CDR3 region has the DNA TGTGCCAGCAGCTTAAGAGTCCGGCAGTCTTCCTACAATGAGCAGTTCTTC. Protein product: CASSLRVRQSSYNEQFF. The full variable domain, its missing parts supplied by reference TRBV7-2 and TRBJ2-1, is GAGVSQSPSNKVTEKGKDVELRCDPISGHTALYWYRQSLGQGLEFLIYFQGNSAPDKSGLPSDRFSAERTGGSVSTLTIQRTQQEDSAVYLCASSLRVRQSSYNEQFFGPGTRLTVL.

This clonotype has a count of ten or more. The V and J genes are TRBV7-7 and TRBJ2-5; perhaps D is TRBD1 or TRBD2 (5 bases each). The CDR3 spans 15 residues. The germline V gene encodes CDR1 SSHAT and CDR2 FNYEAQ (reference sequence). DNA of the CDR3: TGTGCTAGCCATCCGGGGCTTGCCCCCGAAGAGACCCAGTACTTC. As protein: CASHPGLAPEETQYF.